Each of the 15 T cell receptor beta chains below was sequenced from the same sample in a study of T cell repertoires in cytomegalovirus infection. MiXCR was run by TCRdb on the reads, yielding one entry per CDR3 protein. The table shows about 920,000 distinct CDR3 sequences, with 25% to 40% occurring only once. The antigens for these receptors are not known. The material sequenced was cultured CD8+ T cells from PBMCs, taken from culture after CMV antigen stimulation. Every receptor here comes from a human donor in good health (CMV status not recorded). Some clones in this sample may be carry-over from other donors' samples.

The chain links TRBV6-5 to TRBJ2-5; no definite D call. CDR1 and CDR2 (germline): MNHEY, SVGAGI. Trimming took off 2 bases at V and 2 bases at J, with 6 bases between the two ends. This CDR3 has 13 amino acids. This CDR3 reads CASSYIIQETQYF. The CDR3 DNA is TGTGCCAGCAGTTACATAATACAAGAGACCCAGTACTTC.

This rearrangement joins TRBV5-4 to TRBJ1-1, with no clear D. The CDR3 contains 12 residues. Between the trimmed V and J ends, which lost 7 bases and 5 bases, there was a span of 12 bases. From germline, CDR1 is SGHNT and CDR2 YYREEE (reference sequence). The DNA for the CDR3 is TGTGCCAGCGCCGTGAGCGGGACTGAAGCTTTCTTT. It translates to CASAVSGTEAFF.

This clonotype has only a few counts. The germline gene is not matched at one end of the junction; a read error may be the cause. The DNA for the CDR3 is TGTGCTAGCAGCCCAGCGACAGGGCAATCCGAGACCCAGTACTTC. Translating gives CASSPATGQSETQYF. V gene TRBV7-6 combines with J gene TRBJ2-5; TRBD1 matches 7 bases. This CDR3 has 15 amino acids. Germline-derived CDR1 and CDR2 are SGHVS and FNYEAQ.

This clonotype was seen only a few times. V usage is TRBV27 and J usage is TRBJ2-1; TRBD1 matches 7 bases. The V gene end was trimmed by 2 bases and the J gene end by 5 bases; junction bases not matched to a gene: 9. The CDR3 totals 16 residues. Germline loops: CDR1 MNHEY, CDR2 SMNVEV (reference sequence). The CDR3 DNA reads TGTGCCAGCAGTTTAGGCCCGACAGGGACCGACAATGAGCAGTTCTTC. It is translated as CASSLGPTGTDNEQFF.

The rearrangement uses TRBV24-1 and TRBJ1-1, with 7 positions matching TRBD1. The germline gives CDR1 KGHDR, CDR2 SFDVKD. There are 16 residues in the CDR3. With 4 bases clipped from V and 4 bases from J, the junction kept 11 bases outside the gene matches. CDR3 region: CATSEGQEIGATEAFF. In DNA, the CDR3 is TGTGCCACCAGTGAAGGACAGGAAATTGGGGCCACTGAAGCTTTCTTT.

There are many counts of this clonotype. This chain links TRBV7-2 with TRBJ2-1, with D unclear. The CDR3 is made up of 12 amino acids. Germline V lookup: CDR1 SGHTA, CDR2 FQGNSA. Trimming took 1 base from V and 8 from J, leaving 6 bases between them. CDR3 protein: CASSLDPDEQFF. The CDR3 nucleotides are TGTGCCAGCAGCTTAGACCCGGATGAGCAGTTCTTC.

At least ten counts were recorded for this clonotype. The chain has TRBV7-8 and TRBJ2-5; no reliable D call. This CDR3 is 14 amino acids long. Trimming took 2 bases from V and 3 from J, leaving 10 bases between them. CDR1 and CDR2 (germline): SGHVS, FQNEAQ. The CDR3 sequence is CASSLIRREETQYF. CDR3 in DNA: TGTGCCAGCAGCTTAATTCGACGGGAAGAGACCCAGTACTTC.

Details on this clonotype: Compared with germline, one end of the junction differs, possibly owing to a read error. The V gene is TRBV6-1, the J gene TRBJ2-1; D remains ambiguous. CDR3 length: 15 residues. Germline CDR1 MNHNS, CDR2 SASEGT. In nucleotides, the CDR3 is TGTGCCAACAGTCAAATGACCTCTCATTACAATGAGCAGTTCTTC. This translates into CANSQMTSHYNEQFF.

As regards this clonotype: One junction end disagrees with the germline gene, perhaps due to a read error. The gene calls are TRBV12-3 or TRBV12-4 and TRBJ1-5; weak D call: TRBD1 (5 bases). The CDR3 length is 14 residues. CDR3 amino acids: CANSLAGFNQPQHF. CDR3 in DNA: TGTGCCAACAGTTTAGCAGGGTTCAATCAGCCCCAGCATTTT.

This clonotype showed up just a few times. The chain carries TRBV13 and TRBJ1-2; 9 nucleotides agree with TRBD1. This CDR3 contains 16 residues. V lost 6 bases and J lost 2; bases outside the gene matches: 10. The germline V gene has CDR1 PRHDT and CDR2 FYEKMQ (reference sequence). CDR3 sequence (DNA): TGTGCCAGCAGACTCTCCGAGACAGGGGGGAACTATGGCTACACCTTC. Its protein is CASRLSETGGNYGYTF.

The chain carries TRBV5-1 and TRBJ2-3; 9 positions agree with TRBD1. Germline CDR1 and CDR2: SGHRS and YFSETQ. CDR3 size: 17 residues. The ends lost 0 bases at V and 2 bases at J; junction bases unmatched: 7. The CDR3 loop is CASSLEPGQGYTDTQYF. The DNA for the CDR3 is TGCGCCAGCAGCTTGGAGCCGGGACAGGGTTACACAGATACGCAGTATTTT.

This chain connects TRBV27 to TRBJ2-5, with 7 bases lining up with TRBD2. J was trimmed by 4 bases and V by 5 bases; bases with no gene match: 7. Germline assignment: CDR1 MNHEY and CDR2 SMNVEV (reference sequence). The CDR3 covers 14 residues. CDR3: CASSTETSIETQYF. The CDR3 nucleotides are TGTGCCAGCAGTACGGAGACTAGCATAGAGACCCAGTACTTC.

This clonotype was picked up many times. The rearrangement joins TRBV7-6 to TRBJ2-1, with 7 bases aligning to TRBD1. V dropped 1 base and J dropped 7; count of bases not matched to a gene: 4. Germline-derived CDR1 and CDR2 are SGHVS and FNYEAQ. This CDR3 region has 14 residues. The DNA of the CDR3 is TGTGCCAGCAGCTTAGGGGGACAGTTAAATGAGCAGTTCTTC. Its translation: CASSLGGQLNEQFF. The complete variable domain, with remaining parts taken from reference TRBV7-6 and TRBJ2-1, reads GAGVSQSPRYKVTKRGQDVALRCDPISGHVSLYWYRQALGQGPEFLTYFNYEAQQDKSGLPNDRFSAERPEGSISTLTIQRTEQRDSAMYRCASSLGGQLNEQFFGPGTRLTVL.

This clonotype showed up many times. V gene TRBV7-6 combines with J gene TRBJ1-1; 12 bases are shared with TRBD1. Looked up from germline, CDR1 is SGHVS and CDR2 is FNYEAQ. The CDR3 runs to 16 residues. The junction had 9 bases not matched to a gene; V was cut back by 5 bases and J by 5 bases. CDR3 coding DNA: TGTGCCAGCAGCCCCGGGATGGGACAGGGGGCGACTGAAGCTTTCTTT. This sequence encodes CASSPGMGQGATEAFF.

The table lists this clonotype with a few counts. The V and J genes are TRBV6-8 and TRBJ2-1; D is ambiguous. The CDR3 is 16 amino acids. Germline CDR1 and CDR2: MNHGY and SAAAGT. V lost 0 bases and J lost 2, with 11 bases in between. The CDR3 DNA reads as TGTGCCAGCAGTTACTCGACCCTTCAGCCCTACAATGAGCAGTTCTTC. The encoded protein is CASSYSTLQPYNEQFF.